A selection of T cell receptor beta chains follows, all from one sample in a study of T-cell memory formation after mild COVID-19. A single record per CDR3 protein comes from TCRdb applying MiXCR to the 5' RACE reads. The table has about 40,000 distinct CDR3 sequences, about 6.7% seen once. Sequenced sample: PBMCs or a T cell subset sorted from them (not recorded which). These receptors all stem from an adult who had mild COVID-19 (a few samples of this study predate the infection). Cell type and time point are not known. The CDR3 runs from the conserved cysteine through the conserved F or W. D genes are given only for firm matches. Where a row states a size, it is once, few, many or the class of an expanded clone; other rows omit it.

V gene	clone size	D gene	J gene	CDR3 DNA	CDR3 protein
TRBV5-1	few	-	TRBJ1-6	TGCGCCAGCAGCCCGTCGACGGAGAATTCACCCCTCCACTTT	CASSPSTENSPLHF
TRBV12-3/TRBV12-4	many	TRBD1	TRBJ2-3	TGTGCCAGCAGTTTACTCGGACAGGGGGCAGGTGGGCAGTATTTT	CASSLLGQGAGGQYF
TRBV30	few	-	TRBJ2-7	TGTGCCTGGAGTTCCGGGCCCCCTTTATACGAGCAGTACTTC	CAWSSGPPLYEQYF
TRBV24-1	many	-	TRBJ1-2	TGTGCCACCAGTTCTGCATCTACTACCTATGGCTACACCTTC	CATSSASTTYGYTF
TRBV5-1	many	TRBD1	TRBJ2-2	TGCGCCAGCAGCTTGGCCGAGGCCGGGACAGGCGGGGAGCTGTTTTTT	CASSLAEAGTGGELFF
TRBV7-2	many	-	TRBJ1-2	TGTGCCAGCAGCTTATCTTCCTACTATGGCTACACCTTC	CASSLSSYYGYTF
TRBV7-2	few	TRBD1	TRBJ1-1	TGTGCCAGCAGCGTCTTACAGGGGGGGAGCACTGAAGCTTTCTTT	CASSVLQGGSTEAFF
TRBV6-6	few	TRBD2	TRBJ2-4	TGTGCCAGCAGTTACTCGACGGGTTTAGCGGGGGGGCAGCTAAACATTCAGTACTTC	CASSYSTGLAGGQLNIQYF
TRBV7-2	many	-	TRBJ2-3	TGTGCCAGCAGCTTGAAGGCAGGTTTGGATACGCAGTATTTT	CASSLKAGLDTQYF
TRBV7-2	many	-	TRBJ2-1	TGTGCCAGCAGCTTAAAGAATGAGCAGTTCTTC	CASSLKNEQFF
TRBV7-2	few	TRBD1	TRBJ1-4	TGTGCCAGCAGCATGACAGGGACGGATGAAAAACTGTTTTTT	CASSMTGTDEKLFF
TRBV7-3	-	-	TRBJ1-2	TGTGCCAGCAGTCCGGACGGAAACTATGGCTACACCTTC	CASSPDGNYGYTF
TRBV6-1	-	TRBD1	TRBJ1-5	TGTGCCAGCACTTGGACAGGGGGTCAGCCCCAGCATTTT	CASTWTGGQPQHF
TRBV30	many	-	TRBJ1-5	TGTGCCTGGAGGCCGGGAGGTCGTTCGGGACCCCAGCATTTT	CAWRPGGRSGPQHF
TRBV3-1	many	-	TRBJ1-1	TGTGCCAGCAGCCAAGTCTCGGGGAGAACTGAAGCTTTCTTT	CASSQVSGRTEAFF
TRBV5-1	once	-	TRBJ2-1	TGCGCCAGCAGCTATGGATCAGGGAACAATGAGCAGTTCTTC	CASSYGSGNNEQFF
TRBV5-8	-	-	TRBJ1-5	TGTGCCAGCAGCTTGGAGAGAACGCAGCCCCAGCATTTT	CASSLERTQPQHF
TRBV6-5	few	-	TRBJ1-1	TGTGCCAGCAGTTACTCGCGGGGCGTCGCTGAAGCTTTCTTT	CASSYSRGVAEAFF
TRBV11-1	few	TRBD2	TRBJ2-7	TGTGCCAGCAGCTTTGGGGGGGACTCCTACGAGCAGTACTTC	CASSFGGDSYEQYF
TRBV4-1	many	TRBD1	TRBJ2-5	TGCGCCAGCAGCCAAGACCCAGGACAGGGCCTCTGGGAGACCCAGTACTTC	CASSQDPGQGLWETQYF
TRBV2	many	TRBD1	TRBJ1-2	TGTGCCAGCAGAGACAGGGCAGGGGGTGTCTATGGCTACACCTTC	CASRDRAGGVYGYTF
TRBV18	few	-	TRBJ1-1	TGTGCCAGCTCACCTAGACGGGGACAAACAATGAACACTGAAGCTTTCTTT	CASSPRRGQTMNTEAFF